The source of this T cell receptor beta chain is a study of CD8 T cells in ankylosing spondylitis. Study-wide findings and caveats: Within ankylosing spondylitis blood, a TCR beta motif made up of eight or nine highly homologous variants appeared to be characteristic. Reportedly, disease-linked clones are significantly enriched in ankylosing spondylitis patients' matched synovial fluid. A subset of motif variants has previously been described in the synovial fluid and blood of reactive arthritis.

V lost 4 bases, J lost 2 bases, and 5 bases stayed unmatched. The CDR3 has 15 amino acids. Germline assignment: CDR1 SEHNR and CDR2 FQNEAQ (reference sequence). Note on this clonotype: Its cognate antigen is unknown.

TCRdb processed the 5' RACE reads anew with MiXCR; each CDR3 protein has one entry. Here the sample spans fewer than 400,000 distinct CDR3 sequences, approximately 20% being singletons. Source material: blood, either unsorted or a sorted T cell fraction (not recorded which). The rearrangement links TRBV7-9 to TRBJ1-1; 9 nucleotides align to TRBD1. This TCR derives from a male donor with ankylosing spondylitis. The CDR3 sequence is CASSSGQGINTEAFF. CDR3 nucleotide sequence: TGTGCCAGCAGCTCGGGACAGGGTATTAACACTGAAGCTTTCTTT.